This T cell receptor (beta chain) derives from a study of cytomegalovirus exposure and HLA in healthy donors. Study observations and caveats: An analysis was carried out at a later point. It showed that HLA-associated TCR beta chains were more clonally expanded than equally common non-associated chains.

PCR was performed using 60 Vbeta and 13 Jbeta primers. Method: immunoSEQ multiplex PCR; TCRdb's copy keeps in-frame clones and lacks some. This repertoire includes 100,000 to 150,000 clones. Concerning this clone itself: Its antigen is still unknown. One end of the junction fails to match germline, which may point to a read error. Other DNA sequences of this sample code for an identical CDR3.

CDR3 length equals 14 residues. The germline gives CDR1 SSHAT, CDR2 FNYEAQ (reference sequence). The sample comprised PBMCs. The source is a man aged 35-49 years in good health and CMV-seronegative. The chain employs TRBV7-7 and TRBJ2-2; maybe TRBD1 (6 bases). CDR3 amino acids: CASSTTGQGGELFF. In nucleotides, the CDR3 is TGTGCTAGCAGCACGACAGGACAAGGCGGGGAGCTGTTTTTT.